This T cell receptor (beta chain) was identified in a study of cytomegalovirus exposure and HLA in healthy donors. About the research overall: A prior study identified 120 million or so unique TCR beta sequences from about 179 million T cells.

To note about this clone: The antigen remains undetermined.

Regarding the study as a whole: A missense variant in DCLRE1C was later tied to TCR beta V- and J-gene trimming.

PCR primers comprised 60 Vbeta and 13 Jbeta primers. Measured with immunoSEQ multiplex PCR; TCRdb has only the in-frame clones, and not every one. The sample includes under 150,000 clones, around 77% seen only once; the top ten take about 1.8%. Germline V lookup: CDR1 MDHEN, CDR2 SYDVKM. Losses at the gene ends were 2 bases for V and 0 bases for J; bases not matched to a gene: 3. The CDR3 totals 15 residues. The receptor comes from a woman in her 50s in good health and CMV-seronegative. The sequencing input was PBMCs. J is TRBJ1-1 and V is TRBV28; 7 nucleotides line up with TRBD1. The CDR3 sequence is CASSLRGQVNTEAFF. Here the CDR3 DNA reads TGTGCCAGCAGTTTAAGGGGGCAGGTGAACACTGAAGCTTTCTTT.